What follows are 15 T cell receptor beta chains derived from one specimen sequenced in a study of Ad26.COV2.S vaccination and SARS-CoV-2 variants. As for treatment: some 19 received Ad26.COV2.S at low or high dose, single or two shots; about 5 received placebo; per-sample allocation not given. Each sample was drawn 63 days after the first injection (of vaccine or placebo). Data came from immunoSEQ multiplex PCR; TCRdb stores just in-frame clones and leaves some out. Counted here are 300,000 to 400,000 clones, under 90% occurring once; the ten biggest clones make up over 5%. This specimen was peripheral blood, taken in a trial of Ad26.COV2.S vaccine versus placebo. Every receptor here comes from a person between 18 and 65 years old who received the Ad26.COV2.S COVID-19 vaccine or a placebo.

The V gene is TRBV5-4, the J gene TRBJ1-1; D might be TRBD1 (5 bases). The germline gives CDR1 SGHNT, CDR2 YYREEE (reference sequence). V lost 4 bases and J 4 bases, leaving 11 bases between the germline ends. This CDR3 has 13 residues. CDR3 coding DNA: TGTGCCAGCAGCCCAGGGATGGGCACTGAAGCTTTCTTT. Protein: CASSPGMGTEAFF.

This sequence joins TRBV29-1 and TRBJ1-2, with 7 bases fitting TRBD1. Germline CDR1 and CDR2: SQVTM and ANQGSEA. Trimming at V came to 0 bases and at J to 5 bases, leaving 3 bases not matched to a gene. This CDR3 is 13 amino acids long. The CDR3: CSVEDYRGYGYTF. In DNA form, the CDR3 reads TGCAGCGTTGAAGATTACAGGGGTTATGGCTACACCTTC.

The rearrangement joins TRBV18 to TRBJ1-1, with a weak D call TRBD1 (6 bases). CDR3 length equals 14 residues. Trimming removed 3 bases at V and 0 bases at J, with 8 bases between. The germline V gene encodes CDR1 KGHSH and CDR2 LQKENI. The CDR3 here is CASSPDSLNTEAFF. The CDR3, as DNA: TGTGCCAGCTCACCGGACAGCCTGAACACTGAAGCTTTCTTT.

The CDR3 DNA reads as TGTGCCAGCAGTTCCTTATCAAGACTAGCGGTTAAGCAAGAGACCCAGTACTTC. Translation gives CASSSLSRLAVKQETQYF. V is TRBV27 and J is TRBJ2-5, with TRBD2 matching 9 bases. This CDR3 region has 18 residues. V dropped 4 bases and J dropped 2; count of bases not matched to a gene: 14. Germline V gene sequence: CDR1 MNHEY, CDR2 SMNVEV (reference sequence).

The V and J genes are TRBV28 and TRBJ1-4; D ambiguous. CDR1 MDHEN and CDR2 SYDVKM come from the germline V gene. V was trimmed by 1 base and J by 7 bases, leaving 13 bases between them. CDR3 length: 15 residues. CDR3 residues: CASSLSQSLGEKLFF. CDR3 coding DNA: TGTGCCAGCAGTTTATCGCAGAGTTTGGGTGAAAAACTGTTTTTT. The full variable domain, with the rest looked up from reference TRBV28 and TRBJ1-4, is DVKVTQSSRYLVKRTGEKVFLECVQDMDHENMFWYRQDPGLGLRLIYFSYDVKMKEKGDIPEGYSVSREKKERFSLILESASTNQTSMYLCASSLSQSLGEKLFFGSGTQLSVL.

The chain joins TRBV7-2 to TRBJ1-2; D uncertain. V shed 3 bases and J shed 8 bases, with 16 bases lying between them. This CDR3 contains 14 residues. Germline loops: CDR1 SGHTA, CDR2 FQGNSA. CDR3 DNA sequence: TGTGCCAGCAGCTTTTCTGATCCTACCGGGGGCTACACCTTC. It is translated as CASSFSDPTGGYTF.

The rearrangement joins TRBV7-9 to TRBJ1-2; 7 bases align to TRBD1. This CDR3 is 13 amino acids long. V gave up 5 bases and J gave up 7 bases; unmatched junction bases: 7. The germline gives CDR1 SEHNR, CDR2 FQNEAQ (reference sequence). This CDR3 is CASSPTGSIGYTF. The CDR3 region has the DNA TGTGCCAGCAGCCCGACAGGGTCTATTGGCTACACCTTC.

The chain employs TRBV10-3 and TRBJ2-7; no definite D call. V lost 3 bases to trimming and J lost 2 bases, with 2 bases between them. The length of the CDR3 is 11 residues. Germline values: CDR1 ENHRY, CDR2 SYGVKD. The CDR3 spells CAISETYEQYF. The DNA for the CDR3 is TGTGCCATCAGTGAAACCTACGAGCAGTACTTC.

The J gene is TRBJ1-2, the V gene TRBV18; the match to TRBD1 covers 7 bases. CDR3 length: 16 residues. The V gene end was trimmed by 5 bases and the J gene end by 5 bases; junction bases not matched to a gene: 14. From germline, CDR1 is KGHSH and CDR2 LQKENI. CDR3 nucleotides: TGTGCCAGCTCATTGAAGACAGGGATGAATAGGTATGGCTACACCTTC. Translating gives CASSLKTGMNRYGYTF.

The CDR3 loop reads CASSLGPYPSGSSETQYF. The CDR3, as DNA: TGTGCCAGCAGCTTAGGACCCTATCCGAGCGGGAGCTCAGAGACCCAGTACTTC. The chain employs TRBV11-2 and TRBJ2-5; 8 positions agree with TRBD2. Losses at the gene ends were 1 base for V and 4 bases for J; bases not matched to a gene: 14. Germline loops: CDR1 SGHAT, CDR2 FQNNGV. The CDR3 length is 18 residues.

The chain recombines TRBV3-1 (or the pseudogene TRBV3-2) with TRBJ1-4; D is ambiguous. V lost 1 base and J 7 bases, leaving 13 bases between the germline ends. The CDR3 has 15 residues. CDR1 is LGHDT and CDR2 is YNNKEL in the germline V gene (reference sequence). This CDR3 is CASSQGIGFGEKLFF. CDR3 DNA: TGTGCCAGCAGCCAAGGGATAGGGTTCGGTGAAAAACTGTTTTTT.

The rearrangement uses TRBV29-1 and TRBJ1-2; D unclear. The germline V gene encodes CDR1 SQVTM and CDR2 ANQGSEA. The CDR3 totals 11 residues. Trimming removed 4 bases at V and 8 bases at J, with 11 bases between. CDR3 sequence (DNA): TGCAGCGTTGGCTCAGAAGAAGGCTACACCTTC. The encoded protein is CSVGSEEGYTF.

The J gene is TRBJ1-2, the V gene TRBV10-3, with 10 bases identical to TRBD1. CDR1 ENHRY and CDR2 SYGVKD come from the germline V gene. J lost 7 bases, V lost 6 bases, and 5 bases had no gene match. The CDR3 spans 13 residues. CDR3 coding DNA: TGTGCCATCAGCACCGGGACAGGGGCTGGCTACACCTTC. It yields the protein CAISTGTGAGYTF.

The V gene is TRBV30, the J gene TRBJ1-5, with D uncertain. The CDR3 has 13 amino acids. The germline V and J ends were trimmed by 1 base and 6 bases, with 10 bases remaining between them. CDR1 GTSNPN and CDR2 SVGIG come from the germline V gene (reference sequence). The CDR3 loop is CAWSASGTQPQHF. In DNA, the CDR3 is TGTGCCTGGAGTGCTTCGGGTACTCAGCCCCAGCATTTT. The full variable domain, its missing parts supplied by reference TRBV30 and TRBJ1-5, is SQTIHQWPATLVQPVGSPLSLECTVEGTSNPNLYWYRQAAGRGLQLLFYSVGIGQISSEVPQNLSASRPQDRQFILSSKKLLLSDSGFYLCAWSASGTQPQHFGDGTRLSIL.

The chain links TRBV6-4 to TRBJ1-4, with TRBD1 identical over 7 bases. Germline V gene lookup returns CDR1 MRHNA and CDR2 SNTAGT. J was trimmed by 6 bases and V by 7 bases; bases with no gene match: 8. The CDR3 covers 14 residues. The CDR3 loop is CASIIRTGDEKLFF. In DNA form, the CDR3 reads TGTGCCAGCATCATTAGGACAGGCGATGAAAAACTGTTTTTT.